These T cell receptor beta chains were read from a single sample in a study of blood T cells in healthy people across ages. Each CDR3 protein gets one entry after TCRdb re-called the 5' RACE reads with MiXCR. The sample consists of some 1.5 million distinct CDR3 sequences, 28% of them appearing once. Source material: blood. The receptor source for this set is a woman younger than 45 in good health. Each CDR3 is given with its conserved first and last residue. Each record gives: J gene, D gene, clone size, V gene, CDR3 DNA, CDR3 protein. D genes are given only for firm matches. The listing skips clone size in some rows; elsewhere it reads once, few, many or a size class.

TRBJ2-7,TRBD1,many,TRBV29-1,TGCAGCGTTGCCTCGGCGGACAGGCGGTACGAGCAGTACTTC,CSVASADRRYEQYF
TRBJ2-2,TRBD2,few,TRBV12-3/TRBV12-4,TGTGCCAGCAGGCAAACTAGCGGGGGGAACACCGGGGAGCTGTTTTTT,CASRQTSGGNTGELFF
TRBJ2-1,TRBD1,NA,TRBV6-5,TGTGCCAGCAGTCGACAGCGGACAGGGGCTATCGATGAGCAGTTCTTC,CASSRQRTGAIDEQFF
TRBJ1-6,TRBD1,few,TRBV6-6,TGTGCCAGCACCGAAAGGGGACAGACATCAAATTCACCCCTCCACTTT,CASTERGQTSNSPLHF
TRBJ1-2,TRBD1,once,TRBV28,TGTGCCAGCGGACAGGGGCGCTATGGCTACACCTTC,CASGQGRYGYTF
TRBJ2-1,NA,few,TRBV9,TGTGCCAGCAGCGTAGGGCCCAAGCTGGGCAATGAGCAGTTCTTC,CASSVGPKLGNEQFF
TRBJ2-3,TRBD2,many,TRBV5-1,TGCGCCAGCAGCATACGACTAGCGGGAGGAACAGATACGCAGTATTTT,CASSIRLAGGTDTQYF
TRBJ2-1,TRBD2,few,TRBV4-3,TGCGCCAGCAGCGTTAGCGGGAGGAACTCCTACAATGAGCAGTTCTTC,CASSVSGRNSYNEQFF
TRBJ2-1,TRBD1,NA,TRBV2,TGTGCCAGCAGCAGACTAAAGACAGGGGACGATGAGCAGTTCTTC,CASSRLKTGDDEQFF
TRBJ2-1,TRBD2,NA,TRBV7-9,TGTGCCAGCAGCCACATAGCGGGGGGTGGCGATGAGCAGTTCTTC,CASSHIAGGGDEQFF
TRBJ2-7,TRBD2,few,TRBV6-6,TGTGCCAGCAGTTACGGGGTAGCGGGAGGGCCCGGCGAGCAGTACTTC,CASSYGVAGGPGEQYF
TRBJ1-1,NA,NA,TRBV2,TGTGCCAGTACGACGCGGGGACAGAACACTGAAGCTTTCTTT,CASTTRGQNTEAFF
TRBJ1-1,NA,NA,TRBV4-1,TGCGCCAGCAGCCAAGATCCAAGAGGATTGAACACTGAAGCTTTCTTT,CASSQDPRGLNTEAFF
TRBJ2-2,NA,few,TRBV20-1,TGCAGTGCTATAGGGAACACCGGGGAGCTGTTTTTT,CSAIGNTGELFF
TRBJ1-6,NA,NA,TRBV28,TGTGCCAGCAGTTTACTAGCCGGATCCTACGGAAATTCACCCCTCCACTTT,CASSLLAGSYGNSPLHF
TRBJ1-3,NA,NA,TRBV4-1,TGCGCCAGCAGCCAGGTCAGGGCCTCTGGAAACACCATATATTTT,CASSQVRASGNTIYF
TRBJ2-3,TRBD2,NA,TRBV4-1,TGCGCCAGCACCCCACGGACCAGCGGGGGTGATACGCAGTATTTT,CASTPRTSGGDTQYF
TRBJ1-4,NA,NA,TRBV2,TGTGCCAGCAGTGATGGCAGGGCTACTGAAAAACTGTTTTTT,CASSDGRATEKLFF
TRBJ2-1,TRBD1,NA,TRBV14,TGTGCCAGCAGCGCGGACAGGGGGCTTTGGAATGAGCAGTTCTTC,CASSADRGLWNEQFF
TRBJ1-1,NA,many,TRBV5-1,TGTGCCAGCAGTTTAAGAGGGGGAGAAGCTTTCTTT,CASSLRGGEAFF
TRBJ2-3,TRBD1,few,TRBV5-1,TGCGCCAGCAGCTTGGCCGGGACAGGGTCGAGGACAGATACGCAGTATTTT,CASSLAGTGSRTDTQYF
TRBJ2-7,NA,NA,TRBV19,TGTGCCAGCGGGGACCACGAGCAGTACTTC,CASGDHEQYF
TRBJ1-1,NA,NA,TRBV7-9,TGTGCCAGCAGCCATTTGCGACAAGCAGCGATTGAAGCTTTCTTT,CASSHLRQAAIEAFF
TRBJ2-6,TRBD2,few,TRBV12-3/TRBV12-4,TGTGCCAGCAGCCGTATAGCGGGAGGGGGGACTGGGGCCAACGTCCTGACTTTC,CASSRIAGGGTGANVLTF
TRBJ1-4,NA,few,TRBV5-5,TGTGCCAGCAGCCGGGAGCCGTTGCGGCAACAAGGGGAAAAACTGTTTTTT,CASSREPLRQQGEKLFF
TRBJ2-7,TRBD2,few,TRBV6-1,TGTGCCAGTAACAGCGAGCGGGGGACAACCTACGAGCAGTACTTC,CASNSERGTTYEQYF
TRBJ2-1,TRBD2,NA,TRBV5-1,TGCGCCAGCAGCTTGGCCGGTGGAGGGAGGGTAAACAATGAGCAGTTCTTC,CASSLAGGGRVNNEQFF
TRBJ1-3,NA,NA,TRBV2,TGTGCCAGCAGTGAACGGGGTGATGGAAACACCATATATTTT,CASSERGDGNTIYF
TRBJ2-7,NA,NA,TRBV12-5,TGTGCTAGTGGTTTGTGGAGCAGTCCCTACCCGGGGGAGCAGTACTTC,CASGLWSSPYPGEQYF
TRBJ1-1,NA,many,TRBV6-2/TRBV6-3,TGTGCCAGCAGTTACTCGGTGAACACTGAAGCTTTCTTT,CASSYSVNTEAFF
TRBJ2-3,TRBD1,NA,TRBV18,TGTGCCAGCTCACCACCGCGGCGTAGGGGGCGCACAGATACGCAGTATTTT,CASSPPRRRGRTDTQYF
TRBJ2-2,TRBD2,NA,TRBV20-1,TGCAGTGCTAGACTTCTAGCGGGGGGACCTCCGGAAGCCGGGGAGCTGTTTTTT,CSARLLAGGPPEAGELFF
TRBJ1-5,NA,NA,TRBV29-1,TGCAGCGTTGAAGCAGGGGATAATCAGCCCCAGCATTTT,CSVEAGDNQPQHF
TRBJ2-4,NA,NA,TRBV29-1,TGCAGCGTGGGGCAGGGACGGAACATTCAGTACTTC,CSVGQGRNIQYF
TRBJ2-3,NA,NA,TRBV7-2,TGTGCCAGCAGCTTCGACGGGAAAGAGACAGATACGCAGTATTTT,CASSFDGKETDTQYF
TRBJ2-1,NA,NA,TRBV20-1,TGCAGTGCTAGAGATGGGAGCGAGGGGGTCCCATGCAATGAGCAGTTCTTC,CSARDGSEGVPCNEQFF
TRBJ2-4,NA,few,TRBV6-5,TGTGCCAGCAGTTACGCGAACAGCGGGAACATTCAGTACTTC,CASSYANSGNIQYF